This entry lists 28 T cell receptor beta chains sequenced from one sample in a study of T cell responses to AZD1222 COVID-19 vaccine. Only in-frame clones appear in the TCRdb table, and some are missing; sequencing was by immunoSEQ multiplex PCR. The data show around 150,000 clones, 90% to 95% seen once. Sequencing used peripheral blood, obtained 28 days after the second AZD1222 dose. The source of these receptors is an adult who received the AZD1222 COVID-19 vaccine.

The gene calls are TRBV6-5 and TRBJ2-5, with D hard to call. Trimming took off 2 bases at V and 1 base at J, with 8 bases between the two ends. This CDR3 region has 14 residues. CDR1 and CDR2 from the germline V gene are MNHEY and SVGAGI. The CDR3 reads CASSYGQSQETQYF. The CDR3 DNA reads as TGTGCCAGCAGTTACGGGCAGAGCCAAGAGACCCAGTACTTC.

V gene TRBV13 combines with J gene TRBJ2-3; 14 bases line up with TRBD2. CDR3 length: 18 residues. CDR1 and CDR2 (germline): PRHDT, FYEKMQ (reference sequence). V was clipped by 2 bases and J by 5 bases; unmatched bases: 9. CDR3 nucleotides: TGTGCCAGCAGCTTAAGCCTCGGGACTAGCGGGAGAGGAGATACGCAGTATTTT. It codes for CASSLSLGTSGRGDTQYF.

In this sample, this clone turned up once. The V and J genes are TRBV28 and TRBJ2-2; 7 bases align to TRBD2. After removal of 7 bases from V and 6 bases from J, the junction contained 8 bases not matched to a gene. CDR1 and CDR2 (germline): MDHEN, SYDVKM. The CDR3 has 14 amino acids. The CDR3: CASILRGRPGELFF. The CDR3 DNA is TGTGCCAGCATTCTTCGCGGGAGACCCGGGGAGCTGTTTTTT. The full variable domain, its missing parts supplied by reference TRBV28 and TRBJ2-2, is DVKVTQSSRYLVKRTGEKVFLECVQDMDHENMFWYRQDPGLGLRLIYFSYDVKMKEKGDIPEGYSVSREKKERFSLILESASTNQTSMYLCASILRGRPGELFFGEGSRLTVL.

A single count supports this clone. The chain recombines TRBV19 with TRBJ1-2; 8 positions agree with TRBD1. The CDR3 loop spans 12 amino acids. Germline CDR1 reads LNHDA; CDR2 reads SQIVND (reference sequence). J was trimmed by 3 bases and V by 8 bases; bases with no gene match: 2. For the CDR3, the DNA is TGTGCCAGTGACAGGGGATACTATGGCTACACCTTC. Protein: CASDRGYYGYTF.

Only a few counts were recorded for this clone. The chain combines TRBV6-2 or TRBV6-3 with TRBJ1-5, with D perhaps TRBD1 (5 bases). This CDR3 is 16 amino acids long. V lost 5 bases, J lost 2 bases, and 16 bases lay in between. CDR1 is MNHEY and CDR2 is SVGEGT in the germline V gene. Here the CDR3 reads CASSGGVRGGNQPQHF. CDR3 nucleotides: TGTGCCAGCAGTGGGGGGGTTAGGGGAGGCAATCAGCCCCAGCATTTT.

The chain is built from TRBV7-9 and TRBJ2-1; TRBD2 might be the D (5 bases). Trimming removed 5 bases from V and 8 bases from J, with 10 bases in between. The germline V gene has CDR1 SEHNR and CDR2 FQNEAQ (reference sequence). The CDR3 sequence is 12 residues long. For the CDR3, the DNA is TGTGCCAGCAGCGAAGAGGGAGATGAGCAGTTCTTC. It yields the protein CASSEEGDEQFF.

The CDR3 nucleotides are TGTGCCAGCAGCTGGCCAGGCTACCTCCACTTT. Its translation is CASSWPGYLHF. V usage is TRBV7-9 and J usage is TRBJ1-6, with unresolved D. Germline CDR1 SEHNR, CDR2 FQNEAQ (reference sequence). V was clipped by 4 bases and J by 15 bases, with 10 bases between them. CDR3 length equals 11 residues.

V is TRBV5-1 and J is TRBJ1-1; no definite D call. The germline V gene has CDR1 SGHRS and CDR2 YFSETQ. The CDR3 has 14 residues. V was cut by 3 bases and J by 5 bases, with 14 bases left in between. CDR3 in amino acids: CASSSRSMQTEAFF. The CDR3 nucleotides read TGCGCCAGCAGCTCCAGGAGCATGCAGACTGAAGCTTTCTTT.

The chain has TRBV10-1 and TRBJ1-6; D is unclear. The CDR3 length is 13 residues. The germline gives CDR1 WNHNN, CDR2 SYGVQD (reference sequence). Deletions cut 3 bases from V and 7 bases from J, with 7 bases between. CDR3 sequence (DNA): TGCGCCAGCAGTGAATTGGGAAATTCACCCCTCCACTTT. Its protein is CASSELGNSPLHF.

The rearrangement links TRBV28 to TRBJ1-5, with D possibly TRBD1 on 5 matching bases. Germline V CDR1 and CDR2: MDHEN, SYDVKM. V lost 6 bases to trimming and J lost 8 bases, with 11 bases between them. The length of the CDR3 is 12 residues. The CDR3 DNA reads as TGTGCCAGCAGCACAGGCCGGGAGCCCCAGCATTTT. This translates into CASSTGREPQHF.

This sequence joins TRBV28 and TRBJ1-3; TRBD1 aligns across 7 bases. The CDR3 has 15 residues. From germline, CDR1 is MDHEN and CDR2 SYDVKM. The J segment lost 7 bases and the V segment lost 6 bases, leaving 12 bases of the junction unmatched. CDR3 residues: CASSTMTGKGNTIYF. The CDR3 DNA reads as TGTGCCAGCAGCACGATGACAGGGAAAGGTAACACCATATATTTT.

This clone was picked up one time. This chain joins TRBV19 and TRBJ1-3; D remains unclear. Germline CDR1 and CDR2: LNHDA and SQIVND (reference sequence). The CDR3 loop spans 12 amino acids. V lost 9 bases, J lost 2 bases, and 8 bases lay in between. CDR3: CASLTPGNTIYF. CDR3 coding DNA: TGTGCCAGCCTCACCCCTGGAAACACCATATATTTT.

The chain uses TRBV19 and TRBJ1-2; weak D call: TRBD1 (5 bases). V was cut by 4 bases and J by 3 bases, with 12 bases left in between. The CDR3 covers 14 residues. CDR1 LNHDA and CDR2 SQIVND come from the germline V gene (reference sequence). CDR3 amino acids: CASSSEGRDYGYTF. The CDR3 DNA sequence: TGTGCCAGTAGTAGCGAAGGCAGGGACTATGGCTACACCTTC.

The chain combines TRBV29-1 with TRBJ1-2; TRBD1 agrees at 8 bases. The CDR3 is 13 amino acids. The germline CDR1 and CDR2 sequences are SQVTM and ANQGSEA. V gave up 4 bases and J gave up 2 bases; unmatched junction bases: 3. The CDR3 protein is CSVVAGGNYGYTF. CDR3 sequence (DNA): TGCAGCGTTGTCGCAGGGGGCAACTATGGCTACACCTTC.

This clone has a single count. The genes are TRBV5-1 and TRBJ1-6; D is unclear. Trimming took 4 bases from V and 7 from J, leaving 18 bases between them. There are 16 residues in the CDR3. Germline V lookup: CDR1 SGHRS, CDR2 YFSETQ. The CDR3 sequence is CASSPSGIDWNSPLHF. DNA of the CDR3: TGCGCCAGCAGCCCATCAGGTATAGACTGGAATTCACCCCTCCACTTT.

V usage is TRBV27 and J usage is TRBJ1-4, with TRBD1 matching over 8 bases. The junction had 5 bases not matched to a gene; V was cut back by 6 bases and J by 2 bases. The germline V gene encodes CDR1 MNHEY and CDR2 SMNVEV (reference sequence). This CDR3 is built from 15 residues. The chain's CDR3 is CASRHRGRTNEKLFF. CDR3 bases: TGTGCCAGCAGACACAGGGGGAGGACTAATGAAAAACTGTTTTTT.

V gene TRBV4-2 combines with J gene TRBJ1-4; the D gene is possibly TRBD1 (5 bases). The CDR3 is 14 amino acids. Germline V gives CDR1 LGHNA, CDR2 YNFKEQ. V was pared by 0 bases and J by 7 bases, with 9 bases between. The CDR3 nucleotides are TGTGCCAGCAGCCAAGATAGCGGGGGTGAAAAACTGTTTTTT. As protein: CASSQDSGGEKLFF.

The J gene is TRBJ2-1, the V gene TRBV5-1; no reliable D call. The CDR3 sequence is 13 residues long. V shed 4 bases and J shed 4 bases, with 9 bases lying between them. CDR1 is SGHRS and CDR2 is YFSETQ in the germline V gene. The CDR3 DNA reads TGCGCCAGCAGCCTAAGCAGGTACAATGAGCAGTTCTTC. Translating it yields CASSLSRYNEQFF.

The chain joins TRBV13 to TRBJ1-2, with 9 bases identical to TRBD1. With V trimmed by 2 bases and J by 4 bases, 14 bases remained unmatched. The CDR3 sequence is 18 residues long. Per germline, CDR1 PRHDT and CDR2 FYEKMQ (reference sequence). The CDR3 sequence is CASSLRSDLTGGSYGYTF. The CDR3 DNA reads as TGTGCCAGCAGCTTACGCTCAGACTTAACAGGGGGCAGCTATGGCTACACCTTC.

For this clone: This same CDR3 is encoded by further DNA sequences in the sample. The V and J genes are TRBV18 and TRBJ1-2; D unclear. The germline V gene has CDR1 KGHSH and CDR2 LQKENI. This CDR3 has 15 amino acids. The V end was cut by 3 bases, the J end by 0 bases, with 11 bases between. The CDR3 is CASSPLDRANYGYTF. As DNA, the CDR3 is TGTGCCAGCTCACCGCTAGACCGAGCTAACTATGGCTACACCTTC.

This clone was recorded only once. Written as DNA, the CDR3 is TGTGCCAGCAGCACGAGCGGGACAGGGATTTACGAGCAGTACTTC. Its translation: CASSTSGTGIYEQYF. The chain uses TRBV9 and TRBJ2-7; 9 nucleotides align to TRBD1. The CDR3 covers 15 residues. Germline values: CDR1 SGDLS, CDR2 YYNGEE. The J segment lost 4 bases and the V segment lost 4 bases, leaving 9 bases of the junction unmatched.

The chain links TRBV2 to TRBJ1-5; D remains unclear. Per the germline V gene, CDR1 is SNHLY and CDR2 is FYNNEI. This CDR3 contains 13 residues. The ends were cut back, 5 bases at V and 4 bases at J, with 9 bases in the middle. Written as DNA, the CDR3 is TGTGCCAGCAGTCAGTTTGAAAATCAGCCCCAGCATTTT. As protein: CASSQFENQPQHF.

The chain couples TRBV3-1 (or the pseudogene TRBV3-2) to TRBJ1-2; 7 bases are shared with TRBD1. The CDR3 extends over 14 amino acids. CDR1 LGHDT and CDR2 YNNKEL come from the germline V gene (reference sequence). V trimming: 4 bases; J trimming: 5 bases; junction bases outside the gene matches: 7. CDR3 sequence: CASSLGTAIYGYTF. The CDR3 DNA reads TGTGCCAGCAGCCTTGGGACAGCGATTTATGGCTACACCTTC.

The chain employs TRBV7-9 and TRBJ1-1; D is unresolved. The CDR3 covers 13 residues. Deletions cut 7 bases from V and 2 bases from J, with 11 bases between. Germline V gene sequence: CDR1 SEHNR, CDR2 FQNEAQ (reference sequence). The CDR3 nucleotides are TGTGCCAGCAACCTTAGGGATAACACTGAAGCTTTCTTT. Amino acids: CASNLRDNTEAFF.

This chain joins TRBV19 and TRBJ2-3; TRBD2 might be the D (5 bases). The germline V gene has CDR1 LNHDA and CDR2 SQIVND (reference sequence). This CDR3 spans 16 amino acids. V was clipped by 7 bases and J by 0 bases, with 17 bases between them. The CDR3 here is CASNGRSGGSTDTQYF. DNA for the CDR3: TGTGCCAGTAATGGTCGGAGTGGCGGGAGCACAGATACGCAGTATTTT.

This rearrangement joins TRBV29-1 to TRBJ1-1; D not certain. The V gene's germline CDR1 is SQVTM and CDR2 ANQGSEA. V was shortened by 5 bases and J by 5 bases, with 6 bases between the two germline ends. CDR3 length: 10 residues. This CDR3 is CSVLVTEAFF. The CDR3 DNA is TGCAGCGTTCTGGTAACTGAAGCTTTCTTT.

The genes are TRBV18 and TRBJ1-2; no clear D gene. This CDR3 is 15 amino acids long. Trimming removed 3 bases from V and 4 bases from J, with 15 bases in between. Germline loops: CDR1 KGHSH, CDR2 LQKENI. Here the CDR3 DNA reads TGTGCCAGCTCACCGTCGGGGTCCATTGGCTATGGCTACACCTTC. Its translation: CASSPSGSIGYGYTF.

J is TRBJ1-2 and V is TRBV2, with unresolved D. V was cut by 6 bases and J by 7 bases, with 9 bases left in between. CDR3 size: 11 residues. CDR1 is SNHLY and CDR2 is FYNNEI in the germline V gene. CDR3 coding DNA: TGTGCCAGCAGATACTCGGGTGGCTACACCTTC. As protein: CASRYSGGYTF.